The T cell receptor beta chain under discussion was sequenced for a study of T cells after posttransplantation cyclophosphamide. The data were produced by immunoSEQ multiplex PCR, yet TCRdb's version contains in-frame clones alone and is incomplete. The data show tens of thousands of clones, with none appearing a single time. Busulfan-fludarabine conditioning, marrow transplant, and cyclophosphamide on days +3 and +4 were administered. Germline lookup yields CDR1 SGHRS and CDR2 YFSETQ. This CDR3 spans 15 amino acids. The ends lost 4 bases at V and 10 bases at J; junction bases unmatched: 9. Study-wide results and caveats: Donor CD8+ memory clones often dominated recipient blood repertoires at later times. TRB clonality was highly associated with recipient CMV seropositivity and reactivation. Blood and skin or GI T cell repertoires showed limited TRB overlap.

In its sample, this clone was seen many times. Its specificity is not known. The rearrangement joins TRBV5-1 to TRBJ1-6, with 9 bases that match TRBD1. The sample was PBMCs, taken after allogeneic stem cell transplant with posttransplant cyclophosphamide. The sequence was collected from a male patient aged 18-29 years who received an allogeneic stem cell transplant from a related donor, was CMV-positive, and had no GVHD. Among the T cells, some may be from the graft donor. The CDR3 region is CASSPETGGGSPLHF. CDR3 bases: TGCGCCAGCAGCCCGGAGACAGGGGGTGGATCACCCCTCCACTTT.